The sequence of this T cell receptor beta chain was determined in a study of cytomegalovirus exposure and HLA in healthy donors. Germline-derived CDR1 and CDR2 are LGHNT and FRNRAP. The CDR3 loop spans 15 amino acids. V dropped 7 bases and J dropped 2; count of bases not matched to a gene: 9. 13 Jbeta primers and 60 Vbeta primers were used for the PCR. Clones were sequenced by immunoSEQ multiplex PCR, and TCRdb holds only the in-frame ones, with some missing. The sample includes tens of thousands of clones, around 76% of them seen just once. The receptor's source is a man younger than 40 in good health and CMV-seronegative. Sequenced input: PBMCs. The V gene is TRBV12-5, the J gene TRBJ2-5; 8 nucleotides match TRBD1. The CDR3 coding sequence is TGTGCTAGTGCCCAGGGGGCGAGGGGTCAAGAGACCCAGTACTTC. The encoded protein is CASAQGARGQETQYF.